This record covers a single T cell receptor (beta chain). The target of this receptor is not known. No base quality values were provided; no much bigger clone lies one nucleotide off. This sample is part of a study of blood T cell repertoires in COVID-19 (dated by TCRdb to the early 2020s). At the level of the whole study: The collaborator samples originated in the United States, Italy and Spain and spanned the acute and convalescent phases of COVID-19. The prospective study material was composed of cDNA or gDNA derived from T cells, B-cell-depleted T cells, or PBMCs. The repertoires were released in a freely available public database intended as a resource for research on the immune response to SARS-CoV-2. The sample metadata nearly always contained a de-identified subject ID, COVID-19 status, age in years and sex. The samples were drawn from the first 160 participants of the ongoing ImmuneRACE study and from 1,254 subjects provided by 6 global collaborators. HLA class I and class II types, where available, came from metadata supplied by the sample provider rather than from assay-based typing. Deeply sampled blood TCRbeta repertoires from subjects exposed to, actively infected with, or recovered from COVID-19 were included in the dataset. The paper as a whole reports these results and caveats: Clinical and demographic metadata were provided uncurated, with the amount varying by source and participant.

V trim: 3 bases; J trim: 8 bases; unmatched bases: 6. The cysteine opens and the phenylalanine closes a CDR3 of 14 amino acids. Kept here is only the CDR3 DNA, which spans 42 bases and is read in frame from base 1. From the germline V gene, CDR1 is SGHNT and CDR2 is YENEEA. Whole blood was collected in K2EDTA tubes by collaborating institutions according to the institutions' own protocols. For TCRbeta analysis, collaborators shipped samples in one of three forms: frozen whole blood, isolated PBMCs, or DNA extracted from either of those sample types. TCRbeta CDR3 regions were amplified from genomic DNA using the immunoSEQ Assay, a bias-controlled multiplex PCR. On the authors' methods: The number of nucleated cells in each sample was estimated from the amplification of reference gene primers within the assay. Sequence reads were collapsed and filtered to measure the absolute abundance of every unique TCRbeta CDR3 rearrangement. Productive Simpson clonality was computed per sample as the square root of Simpson's diversity index over productive rearrangements. TCRdb mirrors the immuneACCESS table, restricted to in-frame sequences. Some clones are absent from its copies; in checked studies, under half trace to an unresolved V gene, and the reason for the others is unknown. The V and J calls and the clone size are those of that table, but D and trimming were determined from the DNA. Within this sample are about 98,000 clones, with 65% to 90% of them counted one time only. The ten largest clones capture about a tenth of the sample.

The clonotype was recovered from a man aged 65-85 years with active or convalescent COVID-19. Sequences were obtained from peripheral blood. Recombination linked TRBV11-3 to TRBJ2-1, with 8 central nucleotides matching TRBD2. The sequenced DNA: TGTGCCAGCAGCTTCCGGGGGGGGTTTGATGAGCAGTTCTTC. Its translation reads: CASSFRGGFDEQFF.